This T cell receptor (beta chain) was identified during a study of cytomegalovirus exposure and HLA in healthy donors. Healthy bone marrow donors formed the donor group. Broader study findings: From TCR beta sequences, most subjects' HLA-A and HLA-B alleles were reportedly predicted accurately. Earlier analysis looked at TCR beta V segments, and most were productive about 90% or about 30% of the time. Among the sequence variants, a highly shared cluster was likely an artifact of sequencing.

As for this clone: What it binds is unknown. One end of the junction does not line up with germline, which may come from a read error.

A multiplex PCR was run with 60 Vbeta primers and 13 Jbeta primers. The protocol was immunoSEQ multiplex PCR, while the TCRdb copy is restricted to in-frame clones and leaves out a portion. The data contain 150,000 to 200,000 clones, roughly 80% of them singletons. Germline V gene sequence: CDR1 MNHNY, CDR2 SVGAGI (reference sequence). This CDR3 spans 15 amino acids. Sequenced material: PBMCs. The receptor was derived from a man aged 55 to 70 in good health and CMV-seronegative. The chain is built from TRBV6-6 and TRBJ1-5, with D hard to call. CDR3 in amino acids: CASTILGGSNQPQNF. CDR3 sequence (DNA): TGTGCCAGCACCATCCTTGGCGGTAGCAATCAGCCCCAGAATTTT.